This T cell receptor (beta chain) stems from a study of post-analysis software for immune sequencing data. This clonotype appeared many times. Its specificity is unknown. Study outcomes and limitations: With F measure, samples from one preparation batch clustered together strongly. TRBV5-6, TRBV5-1 and TRBV20-1 belonged to a set of a handful of TRBV segments that were more frequent in patients than controls.

Per germline, CDR1 SGHTA and CDR2 FQGNSA. V lost 5 bases to trimming and J lost 3 bases, with 5 bases between them. The CDR3 runs to 12 residues. The TCR beta cDNA libraries carried unique molecular identifiers. Input of roughly 0.85 to 11 million T cells yielded 450,000 to 550,000 cDNA molecules. Via MiXCR, TCRdb re-called the PCR reads, giving one row per CDR3 protein. Of a few hundred thousand distinct CDR3 sequences listed, around a third are singletons. This sequence was found in a girl younger than 18 with multiple sclerosis. Sequencing used blood. The V and J genes are TRBV7-2 and TRBJ2-1; perhaps TRBD2 as D (5 bases). The CDR3 coding sequence is TGTGCCAGCAGCCGGGACTACAATGAGCAGTTCTTC. Its protein is CASSRDYNEQFF.